The 19 T cell receptor beta chains presented below share a single source sample, sequenced in a study of T cell repertoires in cytomegalovirus infection. TCRdb called the reads again in MiXCR, with one record for every CDR3 protein. The table has hundreds of thousands of distinct CDR3 sequences, about 24% seen once; the top ten hold roughly 8%. The source material was CD8+ T cells from PBMCs. Source of these receptors: a human donor in good health (CMV status not recorded). Some clones in this sample may be carry-over from other donors' samples.

The sample holds many counts of this clonotype. The gene calls are TRBV7-2 and TRBJ2-5; 8 bases line up with TRBD2. CDR1 and CDR2 (germline): SGHTA, FQGNSA. The J segment lost 5 bases and the V segment lost 2 bases, leaving 7 bases of the junction unmatched. This CDR3 comprises 15 residues. CDR3 region: CASSLYGGALETQYF. The CDR3, as DNA: TGTGCCAGCAGCTTATACGGGGGGGCCCTGGAGACCCAGTACTTC.

The J gene is TRBJ2-3, the V gene TRBV7-9; 7 nucleotides align to TRBD1. From germline, CDR1 is SEHNR and CDR2 FQNEAQ (reference sequence). The CDR3 is made up of 14 amino acids. After removal of 2 bases from V and 5 bases from J, the junction contained 4 bases not matched to a gene. CDR3 loop: CASSLIGGKDTQYF. CDR3 in DNA: TGTGCCAGCAGCTTAATAGGGGGCAAAGATACGCAGTATTTT.

This clonotype came up many times. V gene TRBV12-3 or TRBV12-4 combines with J gene TRBJ2-3; the D is unclear. V shed 6 bases and J shed 5 bases, with 15 bases lying between them. This CDR3 contains 14 residues. CDR3 coding DNA: TGTGCCAGCAGGACCGTCCCCCGCGGAGATACGCAGTATTTT. As protein: CASRTVPRGDTQYF.

The rearrangement links TRBV7-9 to TRBJ1-1, with D possibly TRBD1 on 5 matching bases. The CDR3 is made up of 14 amino acids. V lost 1 base to trimming and J lost 7 bases, with 13 bases between them. The V gene's germline CDR1 is SEHNR and CDR2 FQNEAQ (reference sequence). The CDR3 protein is CASSLVDRSSEAFF. The CDR3 region has the DNA TGTGCCAGCAGCTTAGTTGACAGATCTAGTGAAGCTTTCTTT.

The J gene is TRBJ2-2, the V gene TRBV7-9; possible D gene TRBD1, 6 bases. Trimming pared 4 bases from V and 6 bases from J, leaving 6 bases between. This CDR3 contains 12 residues. Germline V lookup: CDR1 SEHNR, CDR2 FQNEAQ (reference sequence). CDR3 nucleotides: TGTGCCAGCAGCTGGACAGCCGGGGAGCTGTTTTTT. This translates into CASSWTAGELFF.

There are a few counts of this clonotype. The V and J genes are TRBV18 and TRBJ2-2, with TRBD1 as a possible D gene (6 bases). From germline, CDR1 is KGHSH and CDR2 LQKENI. This CDR3 is 16 amino acids long. V was trimmed by 3 bases and J by 1 base, leaving 12 bases between them. As DNA, the CDR3 is TGTGCCAGCTCACCGGCGCGACAGGTGAACACCGGGGAGCTGTTTTTT. Translation: CASSPARQVNTGELFF.

This clonotype turned up a few times. CDR3 DNA sequence: TGTGCCAGCACCTTGGACAGGGCACCCTTAGAGCAGTTCTTC. Translation gives CASTLDRAPLEQFF. The chain recombines TRBV28 with TRBJ2-1; 8 bases are shared with TRBD1. Trimming cost V 7 bases and J 10 bases; bases outside gene matches: 12. Germline values: CDR1 MDHEN, CDR2 SYDVKM. The CDR3 is 14 residues long.

The chain uses TRBV6-5 and TRBJ1-1, with a weak D call TRBD1 (5 bases). The V gene's germline CDR1 is MNHEY and CDR2 SVGAGI. The CDR3 has 14 amino acids. Trimming stripped 10 bases from V and 5 bases from J, with 20 bases between. Written as DNA, the CDR3 is TGTGCCAACAGCACTCCCGGGGGGAGAACTGAAGCTTTCTTT. It specifies CANSTPGGRTEAFF.

This clonotype was observed a handful of times. The chain has TRBV7-9 and TRBJ2-4, with a weak D call TRBD2 (5 bases). Germline CDR1 is SEHNR and CDR2 is FQNEAQ (reference sequence). The V end lost 1 base, the J end lost 9 bases, and 13 bases lay between the germline ends. The CDR3 contains 14 residues. The CDR3 nucleotides are TGTGCCAGCAGCTTAGTCGCCGGGGAGAGCATTCAGTACTTC. Its translation: CASSLVAGESIQYF.

The chain combines TRBV6-5 with TRBJ2-7, with TRBD2 as a possible D gene (6 bases). This CDR3 region has 12 residues. Trimming took 6 bases from V and 5 from J, leaving 11 bases between them. Germline CDR1 and CDR2: MNHEY and SVGAGI. CDR3 region: CASSPWGDEQYF. DNA for the CDR3: TGTGCCAGCAGCCCTTGGGGGGACGAGCAGTACTTC.

The rearrangement uses TRBV12-3 or TRBV12-4 and TRBJ1-2; D gene unclear. The V and J ends lost 2 bases and 8 bases respectively, with 6 bases between them. CDR3 length: 11 residues. In DNA, the CDR3 is TGTGCCAGCAGTTTAATGGGGGGCTACACCTTC. It specifies CASSLMGGYTF.

The chain combines TRBV5-4 with TRBJ2-5; 7 bases agree with TRBD1. Germline CDR1 is SGHNT and CDR2 is YYREEE (reference sequence). The CDR3 is 16 residues long. The J segment lost 1 base and the V segment lost 4 bases, leaving 10 bases of the junction unmatched. The CDR3, as DNA: TGTGCCAGCAGCCCCCGGGACAGAACCATCCAAGAGACCCAGTACTTC. It specifies CASSPRDRTIQETQYF.

The chain links TRBV5-4 to TRBJ2-2; D might be TRBD1 (5 bases). Trimming stripped 3 bases from V and 3 bases from J, with 12 bases between. CDR3 length: 15 residues. Germline CDR1 reads SGHNT; CDR2 reads YYREEE (reference sequence). The CDR3 DNA follows: TGTGCCAGCAGCTCGGCAACAGGTTACACCGGGGAGCTGTTTTTT. Its protein product is CASSSATGYTGELFF.

This clonotype was seen only a few times. V and J are TRBV23-1 and TRBJ2-7, with D perhaps matching TRBD2 (5 bases). TRBV23-1 is an ORF, with its function uncertain. Deletions cut 2 bases from V and 2 bases from J, with 16 bases between. The CDR3 is made up of 16 amino acids. This CDR3 is CASSQEADSPPYEQYV. In DNA, the CDR3 is TGCGCCAGCAGTCAAGAGGCGGACTCCCCTCCCTACGAGCAGTACGTC.

Many counts were recorded for this clonotype. The chain combines TRBV7-2 with TRBJ2-7; D not resolved. Germline V gene sequence: CDR1 SGHTA, CDR2 FQGNSA. Trimming took off 4 bases at V and 7 bases at J, with 29 bases between the two ends. The CDR3 consists of 18 residues. The CDR3 DNA reads TGTGCCAGCAGCTACCGGCAGGAGTTTTTTTGTAGACTGGGGGAGCAGTACGTC. This translates into CASSYRQEFFCRLGEQYV.

This clonotype occurred a few times. This chain joins TRBV18 and TRBJ1-4; D not certain. The CDR3 totals 15 residues. CDR1 and CDR2 from the germline V gene are KGHSH and LQKENI. Trimming took 3 bases from V and 5 from J, leaving 13 bases between them. This CDR3 reads CASSPPSEWNEKLFF. DNA for the CDR3: TGTGCCAGCTCACCGCCTTCAGAGTGGAATGAAAAACTGTTTTTT.

This clonotype was counted a few times. The chain is built from TRBV6-6 and TRBJ1-2; 10 bases fit TRBD1. CDR1 and CDR2 (germline): MNHNY, SVGAGI (reference sequence). Trimming at V came to 6 bases and at J to 5 bases, leaving 3 bases not matched to a gene. CDR3 length: 13 residues. This CDR3 is CASRKDRGYGYTF. In nucleotides, the CDR3 is TGTGCCAGCAGAAAGGACAGGGGGTATGGCTACACCTTC.

This clonotype was counted between two and nine times. The chain has TRBV29-1 and TRBJ1-2, with 9 positions matching TRBD1. The germline CDR1 and CDR2 sequences are SQVTM and ANQGSEA. Germline trimming cut 0 bases from V and 2 bases from J; bases unmatched to any gene: 10. The CDR3 consists of 17 residues. The DNA for the CDR3 is TGCAGCGTTGAAGATCGGATTAAGGGACAGGGAAACTATGGCTACACCTTC. Residues: CSVEDRIKGQGNYGYTF.

This clonotype was seen many times. The chain has TRBV4-1 and TRBJ2-1; no firm D call. Between the trimmed V and J ends, which lost 1 base and 0 bases, there was a span of 10 bases. The CDR3 extends over 16 amino acids. Germline assignment: CDR1 MGHRA and CDR2 YSYEKL. CDR3 in DNA: TGCGCCAGCAGCCAAGCTGGGCCCCACTCCTACAATGAGCAGTTCTTC. It translates to CASSQAGPHSYNEQFF.